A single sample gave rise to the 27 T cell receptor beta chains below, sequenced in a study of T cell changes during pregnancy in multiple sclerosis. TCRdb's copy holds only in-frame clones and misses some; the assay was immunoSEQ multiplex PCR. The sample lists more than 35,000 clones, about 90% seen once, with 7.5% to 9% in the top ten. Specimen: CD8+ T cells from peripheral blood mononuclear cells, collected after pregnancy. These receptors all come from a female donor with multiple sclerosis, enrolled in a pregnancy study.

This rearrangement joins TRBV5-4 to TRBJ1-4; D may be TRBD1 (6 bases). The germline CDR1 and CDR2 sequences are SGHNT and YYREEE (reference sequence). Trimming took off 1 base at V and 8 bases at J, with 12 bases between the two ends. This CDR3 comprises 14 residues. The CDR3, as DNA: TGTGCCAGCAGCTTGTACAGGGATGACGAAAAACTGTTTTTT. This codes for CASSLYRDDEKLFF.

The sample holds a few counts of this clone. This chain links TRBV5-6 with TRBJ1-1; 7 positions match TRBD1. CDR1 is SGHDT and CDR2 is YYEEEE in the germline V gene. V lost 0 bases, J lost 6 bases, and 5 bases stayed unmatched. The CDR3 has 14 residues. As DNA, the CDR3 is TGTGCCAGCAGCTTGGACAGGGGATCATCTGAAGCTTTCTTT. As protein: CASSLDRGSSEAFF.

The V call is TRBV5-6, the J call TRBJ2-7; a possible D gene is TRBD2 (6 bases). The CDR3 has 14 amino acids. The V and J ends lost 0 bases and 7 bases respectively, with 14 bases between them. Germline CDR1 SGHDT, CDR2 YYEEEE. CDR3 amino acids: CASSLVRGMGEQYF. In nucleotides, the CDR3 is TGTGCCAGCAGCTTGGTTCGCGGGATGGGGGAGCAGTACTTC.

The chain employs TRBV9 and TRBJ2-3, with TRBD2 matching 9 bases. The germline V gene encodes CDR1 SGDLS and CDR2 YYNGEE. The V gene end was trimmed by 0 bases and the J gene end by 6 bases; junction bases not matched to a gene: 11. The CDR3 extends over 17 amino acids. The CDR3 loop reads CASSVAGRRGGWDTQYF. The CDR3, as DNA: TGTGCCAGCAGCGTAGCTGGTCGGCGGGGGGGCTGGGATACGCAGTATTTT.

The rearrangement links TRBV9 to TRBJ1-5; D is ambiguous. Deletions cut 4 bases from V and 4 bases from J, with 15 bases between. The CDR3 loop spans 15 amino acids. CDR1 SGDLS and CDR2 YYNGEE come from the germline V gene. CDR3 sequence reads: CASSPSAGINQPQHF. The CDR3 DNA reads TGTGCCAGCAGCCCGAGCGCGGGAATTAATCAGCCCCAGCATTTT.

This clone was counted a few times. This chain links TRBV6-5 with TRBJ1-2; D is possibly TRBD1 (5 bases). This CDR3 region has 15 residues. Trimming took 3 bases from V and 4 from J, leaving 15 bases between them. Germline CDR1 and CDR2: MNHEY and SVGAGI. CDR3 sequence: CASSYGRGFRYGYTF. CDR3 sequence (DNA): TGTGCCAGCAGTTATGGGAGGGGCTTCCGCTATGGCTACACCTTC.

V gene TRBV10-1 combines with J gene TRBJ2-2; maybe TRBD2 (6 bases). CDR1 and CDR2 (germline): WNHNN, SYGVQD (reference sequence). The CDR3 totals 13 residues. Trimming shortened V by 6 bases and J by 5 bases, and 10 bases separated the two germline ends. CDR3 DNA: TGCGCCAGCAGAGGGAGCGGGACCGGGGAGCTGTTTTTT. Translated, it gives CASRGSGTGELFF.

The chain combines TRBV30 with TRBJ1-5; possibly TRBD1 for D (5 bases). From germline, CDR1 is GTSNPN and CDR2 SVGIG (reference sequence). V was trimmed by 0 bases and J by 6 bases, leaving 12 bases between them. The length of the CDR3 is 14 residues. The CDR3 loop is CAWSVGQGGQPQHF. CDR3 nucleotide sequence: TGTGCCTGGAGTGTGGGGCAGGGAGGTCAGCCCCAGCATTTT.

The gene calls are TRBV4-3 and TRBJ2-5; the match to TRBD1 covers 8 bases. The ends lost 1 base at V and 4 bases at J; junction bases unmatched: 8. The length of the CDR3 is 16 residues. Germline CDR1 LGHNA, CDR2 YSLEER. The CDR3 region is CASSQGGQGAGETQYF. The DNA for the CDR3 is TGCGCCAGCAGCCAAGGCGGCCAGGGGGCGGGAGAGACCCAGTACTTC.

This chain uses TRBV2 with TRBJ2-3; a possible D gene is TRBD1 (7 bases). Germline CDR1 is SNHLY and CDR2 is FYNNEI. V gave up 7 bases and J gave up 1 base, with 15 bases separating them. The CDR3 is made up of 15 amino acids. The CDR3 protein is CASTPGRGGTDTQYF. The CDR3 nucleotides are TGTGCCAGCACCCCGGGCAGGGGGGGCACAGATACGCAGTATTTT.

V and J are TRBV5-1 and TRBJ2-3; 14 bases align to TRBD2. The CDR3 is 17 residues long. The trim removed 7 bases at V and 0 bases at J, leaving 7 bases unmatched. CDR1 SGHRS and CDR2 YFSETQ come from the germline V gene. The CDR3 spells CASGPGLAGASTDTQYF. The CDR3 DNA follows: TGCGCCAGCGGCCCGGGACTAGCGGGAGCTAGCACAGATACGCAGTATTTT.

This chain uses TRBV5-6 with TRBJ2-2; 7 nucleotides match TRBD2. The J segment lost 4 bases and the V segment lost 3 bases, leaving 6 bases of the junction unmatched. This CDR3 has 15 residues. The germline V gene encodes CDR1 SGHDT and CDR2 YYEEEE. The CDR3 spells CASSSTREGTGELFF. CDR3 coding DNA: TGTGCCAGCAGCTCTACTAGGGAGGGCACCGGGGAGCTGTTTTTT.

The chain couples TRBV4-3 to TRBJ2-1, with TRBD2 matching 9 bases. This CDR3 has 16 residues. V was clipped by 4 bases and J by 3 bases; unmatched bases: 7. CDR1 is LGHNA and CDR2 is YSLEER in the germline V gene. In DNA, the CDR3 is TGCGCCAGCAGCCCTCTTAGCGGGGGACGCTACAATGAGCAGTTCTTC. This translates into CASSPLSGGRYNEQFF.

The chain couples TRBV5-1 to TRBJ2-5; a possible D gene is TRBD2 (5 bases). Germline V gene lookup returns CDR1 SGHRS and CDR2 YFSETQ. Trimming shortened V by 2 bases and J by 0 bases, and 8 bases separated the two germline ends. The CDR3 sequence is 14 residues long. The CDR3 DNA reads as TGCGCCAGCAGCTTAATAGCGTACCAAGAGACCCAGTACTTC. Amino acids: CASSLIAYQETQYF.

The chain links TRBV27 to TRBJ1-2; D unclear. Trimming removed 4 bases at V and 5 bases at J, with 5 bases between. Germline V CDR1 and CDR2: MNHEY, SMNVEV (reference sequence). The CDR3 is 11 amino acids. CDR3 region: CASSSGYGYTF. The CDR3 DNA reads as TGTGCCAGCAGTTCCGGGTATGGCTACACCTTC.

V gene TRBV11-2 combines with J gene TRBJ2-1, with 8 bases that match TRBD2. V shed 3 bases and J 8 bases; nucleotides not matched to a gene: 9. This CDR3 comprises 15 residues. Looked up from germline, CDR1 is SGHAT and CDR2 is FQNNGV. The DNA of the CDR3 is TGTGCCAGCAGCTTGCGGGAGGCCTGGTCGGATGAGCAGTTCTTC. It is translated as CASSLREAWSDEQFF.

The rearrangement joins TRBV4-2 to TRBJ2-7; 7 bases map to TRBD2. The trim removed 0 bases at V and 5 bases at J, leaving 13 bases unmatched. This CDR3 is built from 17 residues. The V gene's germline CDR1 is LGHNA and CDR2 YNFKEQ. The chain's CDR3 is CASSQDVVGGPTDEQYF. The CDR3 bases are TGTGCCAGCAGCCAAGATGTTGTGGGAGGGCCAACAGACGAGCAGTACTTC.

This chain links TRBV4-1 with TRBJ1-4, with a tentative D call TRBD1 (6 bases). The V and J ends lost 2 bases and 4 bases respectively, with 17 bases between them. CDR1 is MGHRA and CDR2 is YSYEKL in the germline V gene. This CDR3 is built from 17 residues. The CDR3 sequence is CASSQLNGGAGNEKLFF. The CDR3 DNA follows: TGCGCCAGCAGCCAACTAAATGGGGGGGCGGGTAATGAAAAACTGTTTTTT.

The CDR3 coding sequence is TGTGCCACCCTAGCGGGGACTTACCAAGAGACCCAGTACTTC. Protein product: CATLAGTYQETQYF. This chain uses TRBV10-3 with TRBJ2-5; 9 bases align to TRBD2. CDR1 is ENHRY and CDR2 is SYGVKD in the germline V gene. The CDR3 runs to 14 residues. V lost 10 bases, J lost 0 bases, and 6 bases stayed unmatched.

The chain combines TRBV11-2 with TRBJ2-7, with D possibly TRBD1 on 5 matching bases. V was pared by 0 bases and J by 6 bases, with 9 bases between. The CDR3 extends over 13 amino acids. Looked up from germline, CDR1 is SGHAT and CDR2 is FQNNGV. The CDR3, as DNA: TGTGCCAGCAGCTTAGAAGGGGTCCGCGAGCAGTACTTC. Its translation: CASSLEGVREQYF.

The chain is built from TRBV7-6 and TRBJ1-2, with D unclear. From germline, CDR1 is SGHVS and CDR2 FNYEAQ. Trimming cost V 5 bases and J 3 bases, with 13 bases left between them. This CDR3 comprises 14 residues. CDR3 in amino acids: CASSPMEGDYGYTF. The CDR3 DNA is TGTGCCAGCAGCCCCATGGAGGGCGACTATGGCTACACCTTC. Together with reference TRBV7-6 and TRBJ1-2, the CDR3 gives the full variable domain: GAGVSQSPRYKVTKRGQDVALRCDPISGHVSLYWYRQALGQGPEFLTYFNYEAQQDKSGLPNDRFSAERPEGSISTLTIQRTEQRDSAMYRCASSPMEGDYGYTFGSGTRLTVV.

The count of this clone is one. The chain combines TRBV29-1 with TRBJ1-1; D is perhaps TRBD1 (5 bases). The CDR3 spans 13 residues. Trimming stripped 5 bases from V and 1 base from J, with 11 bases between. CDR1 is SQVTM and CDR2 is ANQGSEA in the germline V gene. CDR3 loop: CSVRWGGNTEAFF. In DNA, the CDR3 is TGCAGCGTTCGGTGGGGCGGGAACACTGAAGCTTTCTTT.

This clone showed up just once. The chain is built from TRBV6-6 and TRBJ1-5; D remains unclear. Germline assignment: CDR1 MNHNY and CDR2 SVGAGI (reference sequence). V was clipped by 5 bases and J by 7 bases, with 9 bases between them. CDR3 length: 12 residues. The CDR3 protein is CASSLRYQPQHF. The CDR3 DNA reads TGTGCCAGCAGTCTCAGGTACCAGCCCCAGCATTTT.

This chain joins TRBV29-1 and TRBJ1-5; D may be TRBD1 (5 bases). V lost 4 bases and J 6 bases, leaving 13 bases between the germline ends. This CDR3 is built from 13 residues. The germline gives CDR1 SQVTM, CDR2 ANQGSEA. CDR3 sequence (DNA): TGCAGCGTTGCCCCAGGGCTGGGTCAGCCCCAGCATTTT. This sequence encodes CSVAPGLGQPQHF.

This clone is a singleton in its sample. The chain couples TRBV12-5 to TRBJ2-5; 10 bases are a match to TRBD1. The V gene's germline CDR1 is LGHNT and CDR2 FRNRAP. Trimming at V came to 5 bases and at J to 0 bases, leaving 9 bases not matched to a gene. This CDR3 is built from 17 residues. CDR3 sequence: CASGPTGTGEYQETQYF. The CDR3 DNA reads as TGTGCTAGTGGTCCAACAGGGACAGGGGAGTACCAAGAGACCCAGTACTTC.

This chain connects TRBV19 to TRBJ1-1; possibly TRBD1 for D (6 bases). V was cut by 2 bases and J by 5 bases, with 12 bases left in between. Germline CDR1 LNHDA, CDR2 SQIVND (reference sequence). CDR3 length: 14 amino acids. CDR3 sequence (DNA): TGTGCCAGTAGTATAATCGGGGGGCGAACTGAAGCTTTCTTT. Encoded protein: CASSIIGGRTEAFF.

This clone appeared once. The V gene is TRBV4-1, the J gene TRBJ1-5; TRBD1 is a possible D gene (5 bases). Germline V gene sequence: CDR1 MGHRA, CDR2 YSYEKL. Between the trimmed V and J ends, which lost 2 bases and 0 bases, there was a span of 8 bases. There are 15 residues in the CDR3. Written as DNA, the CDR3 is TGCGCCAGCAGCCAAACGGACAATAGCAATCAGCCCCAGCATTTT. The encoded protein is CASSQTDNSNQPQHF.